Presented here are 18 T cell receptor beta chains from one specimen sequenced in a study of control samples from healthy donors and cancer patients. Method: immunoSEQ multiplex PCR; TCRdb's copy keeps in-frame clones and lacks some. The sample comprises roughly 130,000 clones, around 93% of which are singletons, and roughly 8.7% rests with the top ten. The sample was blood. The receptors were sampled from a man younger than 30 in good health.

The chain carries TRBV4-1 and TRBJ2-6; 7 bases fit TRBD1. The germline V gene has CDR1 MGHRA and CDR2 YSYEKL. Germline trimming cut 1 base from V and 1 base from J; bases unmatched to any gene: 4. The CDR3 has 17 amino acids. CDR3 sequence reads: CASSQGDRVSGANVLTF. As DNA, the CDR3 is TGCGCCAGCAGCCAAGGTGACAGGGTTTCTGGGGCCAACGTCCTGACTTTC.

The chain employs TRBV19 and TRBJ1-1, with a tentative D call TRBD1 (5 bases). Trimming removed 3 bases from V and 8 bases from J, with 7 bases in between. Germline assignment: CDR1 LNHDA and CDR2 SQIVND (reference sequence). The CDR3 sequence is 11 residues long. CDR3 sequence: CASSIGAEAFF. The DNA of the CDR3 is TGTGCCAGTAGTATCGGGGCCGAAGCTTTCTTT.

The V and J genes are TRBV5-6 and TRBJ1-2; D unclear. V lost 3 bases, J lost 8 bases, and 11 bases lay in between. This CDR3 has 12 residues. Germline CDR1 is SGHDT and CDR2 is YYEEEE. The DNA for the CDR3 is TGTGCCAGCAGCTCGTCCCCGGGAGGCTACACCTTC. Translation gives CASSSSPGGYTF.

The genes are TRBV18 and TRBJ2-7, with 8 bases fitting TRBD1. The CDR3 covers 14 residues. Germline loops: CDR1 KGHSH, CDR2 LQKENI. V dropped 0 bases and J dropped 4; count of bases not matched to a gene: 2. The DNA of the CDR3 is TGTGCCAGCTCACCACCTGACAGGGGTTACGAGCAGTACTTC. Translation: CASSPPDRGYEQYF.

The genes are TRBV6-4 and TRBJ2-2, with unresolved D. Germline lookup yields CDR1 MRHNA and CDR2 SNTAGT. CDR3 length: 15 amino acids. V shed 7 bases and J shed 4 bases, with 16 bases lying between them. For the CDR3, the DNA is TGTGCCAGCACCCGTGGGGTTTTAGGCACCGGGGAGCTGTTTTTT. This translates into CASTRGVLGTGELFF.

The chain carries TRBV30 and TRBJ2-2; D might be TRBD2 (5 bases). V lost 4 bases to trimming and J lost 0 bases, with 9 bases between them. The CDR3 is 14 residues long. CDR1 and CDR2 (germline): GTSNPN, SVGIG (reference sequence). Written as DNA, the CDR3 is TGTGCCTGGATTCCGGGATCGAACACCGGGGAGCTGTTTTTT. Translating gives CAWIPGSNTGELFF.

The rearrangement joins TRBV12-5 to TRBJ1-4, with a weak D call TRBD1 (5 bases). CDR1 is LGHNT and CDR2 is FRNRAP in the germline V gene. V lost 0 bases and J 11 bases, leaving 7 bases between the germline ends. The CDR3 contains 12 residues. CDR3 DNA: TGTGCTAGTGGTTTGGTATCAGGGAAACTGTTTTTT. Translation: CASGLVSGKLFF. Full variable domain (rest looked up from reference TRBV12-5 and TRBJ1-4): DARVTQTPRHKVTEMGQEVTMRCQPILGHNTVFWYRQTMMQGLELLAYFRNRAPLDDSGMPKDRFSAEMPDATLATLKIQPSEPRDSAVYFCASGLVSGKLFFGSGTQLSVL.

J is TRBJ1-2 and V is TRBV10-3; no clear D gene. Looked up from germline, CDR1 is ENHRY and CDR2 is SYGVKD. The V end lost 8 bases, the J end lost 0 bases, and 16 bases lay between the germline ends. This CDR3 contains 15 residues. The CDR3 sequence is CAIGDPRATNYGYTF. CDR3 nucleotides: TGTGCCATCGGAGACCCACGGGCAACTAACTATGGCTACACCTTC.

The V and J genes are TRBV5-1 and TRBJ1-6; D gene uncertain. Germline lookup yields CDR1 SGHRS and CDR2 YFSETQ. The V gene lost 0 bases and the J gene lost 10 bases, with 17 bases spanning the gap. The CDR3 is made up of 16 amino acids. CDR3 residues: CASSLVSIRFGSPLHF. Written as DNA, the CDR3 is TGCGCCAGCAGCTTGGTTTCTATCAGGTTTGGCTCACCCCTCCACTTT.

This chain joins TRBV5-4 and TRBJ1-1; D uncertain. This CDR3 has 12 residues. The V end was cut by 4 bases, the J end by 6 bases, with 10 bases between. Per germline, CDR1 SGHNT and CDR2 YYREEE (reference sequence). This CDR3 is CASSLAGSEAFF. CDR3 sequence (DNA): TGTGCCAGCAGCCTAGCGGGCTCTGAAGCTTTCTTT.

The chain has TRBV30 and TRBJ1-1; 8 positions match TRBD1. CDR1 is GTSNPN and CDR2 is SVGIG in the germline V gene (reference sequence). J lost 1 base, V lost 5 bases, and 3 bases had no gene match. CDR3 length: 13 amino acids. The CDR3 bases are TGTGCCTGGGCTGGGACAGGGAACACTGAAGCTTTCTTT. This codes for CAWAGTGNTEAFF. Full variable domain (outside the CDR3, taken from reference TRBV30 and TRBJ1-1): SQTIHQWPATLVQPVGSPLSLECTVEGTSNPNLYWYRQAAGRGLQLLFYSVGIGQISSEVPQNLSASRPQDRQFILSSKKLLLSDSGFYLCAWAGTGNTEAFFGQGTRLTVV.

The chain employs TRBV7-9 and TRBJ1-3, with TRBD1 as a possible D gene (6 bases). The germline CDR1 and CDR2 sequences are SEHNR and FQNEAQ (reference sequence). CDR3 size: 15 residues. V was trimmed by 8 bases and J by 3 bases, leaving 17 bases between them. CDR3 sequence (DNA): TGTGCCAGCGGAACAGGGAAGACTGGTGGAAACACCATATATTTT. Amino acid sequence: CASGTGKTGGNTIYF.

The CDR3 nucleotides read TGTGCCAGCAGCTCGGGTGGAAACACCATATATTTT. Translating it yields CASSSGGNTIYF. The chain links TRBV7-3 to TRBJ1-3; D remains ambiguous. Germline values: CDR1 SGHTA, CDR2 FQGTGA. V lost 4 bases and J 3 bases, leaving 4 bases between the germline ends. There are 12 residues in the CDR3.

The chain has TRBV27 and TRBJ1-5; D uncertain. The CDR3 sequence is 14 residues long. Trimming removed 3 bases at V and 6 bases at J, with 12 bases between. Germline values: CDR1 MNHEY, CDR2 SMNVEV (reference sequence). CDR3 coding DNA: TGTGCCAGCAGTTTTCGGGGATGGCGTCAGCCCCAGCATTTT. This sequence encodes CASSFRGWRQPQHF.

This clone was seen more than once but under ten times. This chain links TRBV3-1 (or the pseudogene TRBV3-2) with TRBJ1-6, with D maybe TRBD1 (6 bases). The ends were cut back, 1 base at V and 10 bases at J, with 11 bases in the middle. Germline V gene sequence: CDR1 LGHDT, CDR2 YNNKEL (reference sequence). The CDR3 sequence is 14 residues long. The CDR3 bases are TGTGCCAGCAGCCAAGCAGGGGAAGAATCACCCCTCCACTTT. Encoded protein: CASSQAGEESPLHF.

V gene TRBV5-1 combines with J gene TRBJ1-1, with TRBD1 identical over 9 bases. V shed 4 bases and J 4 bases; nucleotides not matched to a gene: 5. CDR3 length: 14 residues. Germline values: CDR1 SGHRS, CDR2 YFSETQ. The CDR3: CASSRGQGGTEAFF. Written as DNA, the CDR3 is TGCGCCAGCAGCCGGGGACAGGGCGGCACTGAAGCTTTCTTT.

This clone was counted a single time. The chain recombines TRBV5-6 with TRBJ2-4, with D unresolved. The CDR3 has 14 amino acids. The germline V and J ends were trimmed by 4 bases and 7 bases, with 15 bases remaining between them. Germline V CDR1 and CDR2: SGHDT, YYEEEE. The CDR3 region has the DNA TGTGCCAGCAGCCCCAATCCGGCAGCCAACATTCAGTACTTC. Translated, it gives CASSPNPAANIQYF.

This clone was seen only once. This chain joins TRBV6-2 or TRBV6-3 and TRBJ2-3, with D hard to call. Germline assignment: CDR1 MNHEY and CDR2 SVGEGT. V was pared by 4 bases and J by 4 bases, with 9 bases between. The CDR3 has 13 residues. CDR3 nucleotide sequence: TGTGCCAGCAGTTTAAAGGACGCAGATACGCAGTATTTT. It translates to CASSLKDADTQYF.